This T cell receptor beta chain is drawn from a study of cytomegalovirus exposure and HLA in healthy donors. Findings of the study overall: Later on, a genetic analysis was performed. It linked a missense variant in DCLRE1C with V- and J-gene trimming of TCR beta. Among CMV-associated TCR beta chains, most appeared HLA-restricted in a later analysis.

On this clone: What it binds is not known.

The CDR3 has 15 amino acids. V lost 2 bases and J lost 5; bases outside the gene matches: 3. In germline, CDR1 is SGDLS, CDR2 YYNGEE. A multiplex PCR was run with 60 Vbeta primers and 13 Jbeta primers. Assay: immunoSEQ multiplex PCR; the TCRdb copy retains only in-frame clones and omits some. Of approximately 180,000 clones detected, around 83% appear once; the ten largest clones hold 0.85% to 1.4%. The gene calls are TRBV9 and TRBJ2-1, with 11 bases that match TRBD1. The specimen was PBMCs. The clonotype was recovered from a middle-aged woman in good health and CMV-seronegative. CDR3 DNA sequence: TGTGCCAGCAGCGTCGGACAGGGGGCGGACAATGAGCAGTTCTTC. Its protein product is CASSVGQGADNEQFF.